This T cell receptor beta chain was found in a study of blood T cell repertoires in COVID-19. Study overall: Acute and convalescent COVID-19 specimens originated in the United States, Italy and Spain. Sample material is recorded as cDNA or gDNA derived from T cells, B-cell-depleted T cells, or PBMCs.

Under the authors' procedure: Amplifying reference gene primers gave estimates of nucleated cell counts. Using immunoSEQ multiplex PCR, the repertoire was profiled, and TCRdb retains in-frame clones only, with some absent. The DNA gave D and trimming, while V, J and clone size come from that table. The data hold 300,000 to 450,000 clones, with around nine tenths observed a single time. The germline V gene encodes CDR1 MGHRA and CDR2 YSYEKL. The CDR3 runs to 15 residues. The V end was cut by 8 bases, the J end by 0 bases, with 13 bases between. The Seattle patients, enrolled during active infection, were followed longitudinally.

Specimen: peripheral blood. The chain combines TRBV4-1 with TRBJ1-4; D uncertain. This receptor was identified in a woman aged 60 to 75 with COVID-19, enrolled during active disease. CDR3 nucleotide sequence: TGCGCCAGCGCGGGGAACGGTGCAACTAATGAAAAACTGTTTTTT. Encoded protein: CASAGNGATNEKLFF.